This TCR beta chain was identified during a study of T cells in narcolepsy. Study summary: Patients with NT1 or NT2 and healthy control donors were enrolled. General observations from the study: HCRT-specific and TRIB2-specific autoreactive clonotypes appeared among same-patient CSF and blood CD4+ clonotypes. Reportedly, autoreactive clonotypes were serially detected in patients' blood but not controls'.

Measured with immunoSEQ multiplex PCR; TCRdb has only the in-frame clones, and not every one. The sample includes tens of thousands of clones, around four fifths seen only once; the top ten take less than 1.5%. The V end was cut by 3 bases, the J end by 4 bases, with 9 bases between. The CDR3 extends over 12 amino acids. Germline values: CDR1 SQVTM, CDR2 ANQGSEA. For this clone: Its cognate antigen is unknown.

Source material: CD45RA- memory CD4+ T cells from PBMCs. This clonotype was obtained from a human donor with narcolepsy. The V call is TRBV29-1, the J call TRBJ2-5; D gene uncertain. The CDR3 protein is CSVEVARETQYF. The CDR3 DNA sequence: TGCAGCGTTGAGGTCGCAAGAGAGACCCAGTACTTC. The full variable domain, rest sourced from reference TRBV29-1 and TRBJ2-5, is SAVISQKPSRDICQRGTSLTIQCQVDSQVTMMFWYRQQPGQSLTLIATANQGSEATYESGFVIDKFPISRPNLTFSTLTVSNMSPEDSSIYLCSVEVARETQYFGPGTRLLVL.